This is a list of T cell receptor beta chains from one sample in a study of T-cell reconstitution after alpha-beta-depleted transplantation in children. TCRdb reanalysed the PCR reads using MiXCR and keeps one entry per CDR3 protein. The sample lists some 9,700 distinct CDR3 sequences, roughly 13% occurring once. The specimen comprised PBMCs, mostly from graft donor cells, sampled 60 days after TCRalphabeta/CD19-depleted stem cell transplant. These receptors were obtained from a male patient younger than 18 who had a stem cell transplant for acute lymphoblastic leukemia, so the T cells may come from the graft donor. The CDR3 runs from the conserved cysteine through the conserved F or W. A D gene is named only where the DNA matches it firmly. Expanded clones are given a class, and other clones once, few, many or no size at all.

>TRBD2|many|TRBJ2-2|TRBV25-1
CASSEWGAGGPHGELFF
TGTGCCAGCAGTGAATGGGGCGCGGGAGGGCCTCACGGGGAGCTGTTTTTT
>.|many|TRBJ1-1|TRBV6-5
CASSYGGRGTEAFF
TGTGCCAGCAGTTACGGGGGGCGAGGAACTGAAGCTTTCTTT
>.|many|TRBJ1-5|TRBV27
CASGQYSNQPQHF
TGTGCCAGCGGCCAATATAGCAATCAGCCCCAGCATTTT
>.|many|TRBJ1-1|TRBV5-1
CASSLSENTEAFF
TGCGCCAGCAGCTTGTCGGAGAACACTGAAGCTTTCTTT
>TRBD2|many|TRBJ2-4|TRBV18
CASSPLLAGKNIQYF
TGTGCCAGCTCACCATTATTAGCGGGTAAAAACATTCAGTACTTC
>.|many|TRBJ1-5|TRBV7-9
CASSPNGTRRPQHF
TGTGCCAGCAGCCCAAACGGGACTCGAAGGCCCCAGCATTTT
>TRBD2|many|TRBJ2-3|TRBV6-1
CASSELGGGDDTQYF
TGTGCCAGCAGTGAACTGGGTGGGGGGGACGATACGCAGTATTTT
>TRBD1|medium-sized|TRBJ2-7|TRBV5-1
CASSWGQGPYEQYF
TGCGCCAGCAGCTGGGGACAGGGGCCGTACGAGCAGTACTTC
>TRBD1|many|TRBJ1-1|TRBV5-6
CASSWRTGGWNTEAFF
TGTGCCAGCAGCTGGAGGACAGGGGGATGGAACACTGAAGCTTTCTTT
>.|few|TRBJ1-2|TRBV9
CASSVEPGGFGYTF
TGTGCCAGCAGCGTAGAGCCAGGCGGTTTTGGCTACACCTTC
>TRBD1|many|TRBJ1-1|TRBV5-4
CASSILGQGNTEAFF
TGTGCCAGCAGCATCTTGGGACAGGGGAACACTGAAGCTTTCTTT
>.|many|TRBJ2-7|TRBV19
CASSYQVRGYEQYF
TGTGCCAGTAGTTACCAGGTTCGGGGCTACGAGCAGTACTTC
>.|.|TRBJ2-7|TRBV10-3
CAGTRVFLCEQYF
TGTGCCGGAACTAGGGTGTTCCTCTGTGAGCAGTACTTC
>.|many|TRBJ2-5|TRBV12-3/TRBV12-4
CASSFLETQYF
TGTGCCAGCAGTTTCTTAGAGACCCAGTACTTC
>TRBD1|.|TRBJ2-1|TRBV12-3/TRBV12-4
CASSPGTGTLNEQFF
TGTGCCAGCAGCCCCGGGACAGGGACTTTAAATGAGCAGTTCTTC
>TRBD1|many|TRBJ1-5|TRBV4-3
CASSQDFWTGKANQPQHF
TGCGCCAGCAGCCAAGATTTTTGGACAGGGAAGGCCAATCAGCCCCAGCATTTT
>TRBD2|many|TRBJ2-5|TRBV18
CASSLTGLADETQYF
TGTGCCAGCTCACTAACGGGACTAGCGGATGAGACCCAGTACTTC
>TRBD2|many|TRBJ2-7|TRBV19
CATSRAGGLYEQYF
TGTGCCACCTCAAGAGCGGGAGGCCTCTACGAGCAGTACTTC
>TRBD1|many|TRBJ2-1|TRBV29-1
CSVGQGGVEQFF
TGCAGCGTTGGACAGGGGGGGGTTGAGCAGTTCTTC